This T cell receptor (beta chain) was retrieved from a study of blood T cell repertoires in COVID-19 (dated by TCRdb to 2018 to 2021). At the level of the whole study: The collaborator samples originated in the United States, Italy and Spain and spanned the acute and convalescent phases of COVID-19. The dataset comprised deeply sampled blood TCRbeta repertoires from subjects exposed to, actively infected with, or recovered from COVID-19. The repertoires were made available in a free public database intended to serve as a resource for research on the immune response to SARS-CoV-2. Sample metadata almost always included a de-identified subject ID, COVID-19 status, age in years and sex. The prospective study material was composed of cDNA or gDNA derived from T cells, B-cell-depleted T cells, or PBMCs. Samples were obtained from the ongoing ImmuneRACE study (first 160 participants) and from some 1,200 subjects provided by 6 global collaborators. Where available, HLA class I and class II types were obtained from metadata supplied by the sample provider rather than from assay-based typing.

The research as a whole found: How much clinical and demographic metadata was included differed by source and by participant, and the metadata was provided uncurated.

TCRbeta CDR3 regions were amplified from genomic DNA using the immunoSEQ Assay, a bias-controlled multiplex PCR. In the original analysis: The number of nucleated cells in each sample was estimated by amplification of reference gene primers within the assay. Sequence reads were collapsed and filtered to measure the absolute abundance of every unique TCRbeta CDR3 rearrangement. For each sample, productive Simpson clonality was calculated by taking the square root of Simpson's diversity index across productive rearrangements. TCRdb retrieved this table from immuneACCESS and kept in-frame rearrangements only. Not all clones are present; in checked studies, unresolved V genes account for under half, and no reason is known for the remainder. V, J and clone size are taken as reported in that table, and D and trimming were inferred from the DNA itself. For this sample there are hundreds of thousands of clones; approximately 90% appear just once. The ten largest clones take up around 0.92% of the sample.

This clone showed up just a few times. There is no known antigen for this receptor. There are no base qualities to consult, and no much larger clone falls within one base. One collaborating source in Seattle enrolled patients during active infection and followed them longitudinally through the course of disease. Collaborating institutions collected whole blood in K2EDTA tubes following their own protocols. Collaborator samples were shipped for TCRbeta analysis as frozen whole blood, isolated PBMCs, or DNA extracted from either sample type. CDR1 MNHEY and CDR2 SMNVEV were looked up in the germline V gene (reference sequence). V is clipped by 5 bases and J by 0 bases, and the sequence between their germline boundaries is 8 bases long. CDR3 length: 14 amino acids, cysteine to phenylalanine. The retained sequence is limited to the CDR3, 42 bases, with the frame set at the first base.

The chain uses TRBV27 and TRBJ1-5; no D gene can be assigned with confidence. Specimen: peripheral blood. The sequence was collected from a young man with COVID-19, enrolled during active disease. This receptor has the CDR3 CASSPSISNQPQHF. The nucleotides read TGTGCCAGCAGTCCATCCATTAGCAATCAGCCCCAGCATTTT.